The present T cell receptor beta chain was sequenced within a study of metastatic and nonmetastatic thyroid tumors. Study overall: Patients with malignant and benign thyroid disease provided blood and tumor or nodule tissue, whose repertoires were compared. Broader study findings: Reported TCR beta diversity, measured in blood and tumor, was significantly higher for malignant thyroid tumors than for benign nodules.

No treatment of any kind had been given to any patient before thyroid surgery. Note on this clone: Its matching antigen is unknown.

MiXCR was used by TCRdb to re-call the PCR reads. The sample lists approximately 37,000 clones, about 17% seen once, with over 3.5% in the top ten. Germline CDR1 is SQVTM and CDR2 is ANQGSEA. This CDR3 contains 12 residues. The V end was cut by 4 bases, the J end by 3 bases, with 10 bases between. The receptor comes from a female donor with papillary thyroid cancer or a benign thyroid nodule (not recorded which). Some clones in this sample may be carry-over from other donors' samples. The sample taken for sequencing was blood. The genes are TRBV29-1 and TRBJ2-7; D unresolved. The CDR3 reads CSVGAWVYEQYF. CDR3 in DNA: TGCAGCGTTGGTGCATGGGTCTACGAGCAGTACTTC.